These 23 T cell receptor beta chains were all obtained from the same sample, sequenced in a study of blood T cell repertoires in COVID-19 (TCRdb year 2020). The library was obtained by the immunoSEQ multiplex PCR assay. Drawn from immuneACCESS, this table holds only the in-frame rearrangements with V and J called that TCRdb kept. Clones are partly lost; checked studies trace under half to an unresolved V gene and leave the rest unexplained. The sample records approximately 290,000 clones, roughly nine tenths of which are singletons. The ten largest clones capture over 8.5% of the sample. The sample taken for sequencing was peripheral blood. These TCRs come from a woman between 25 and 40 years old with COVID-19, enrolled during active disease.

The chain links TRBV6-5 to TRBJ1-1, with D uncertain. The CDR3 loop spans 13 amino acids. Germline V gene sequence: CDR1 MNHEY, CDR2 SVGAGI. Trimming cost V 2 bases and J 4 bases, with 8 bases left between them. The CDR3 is CASSYTRITEAFF. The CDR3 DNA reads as TGTGCCAGCAGTTACACCAGAATCACTGAAGCTTTCTTT.

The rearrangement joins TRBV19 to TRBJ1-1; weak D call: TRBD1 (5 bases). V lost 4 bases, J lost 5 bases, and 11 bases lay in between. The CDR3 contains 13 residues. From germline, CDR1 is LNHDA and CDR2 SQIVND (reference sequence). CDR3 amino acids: CASSTGIETEAFF. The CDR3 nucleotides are TGTGCCAGTAGTACAGGGATCGAGACTGAAGCTTTCTTT. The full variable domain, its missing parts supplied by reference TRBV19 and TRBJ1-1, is DGGITQSPKYLFRKEGQNVTLSCEQNLNHDAMYWYRQDPGQGLRLIYYSQIVNDFQKGDIAEGYSVSREKKESFPLTVTSAQKNPTAFYLCASSTGIETEAFFGQGTRLTVV.

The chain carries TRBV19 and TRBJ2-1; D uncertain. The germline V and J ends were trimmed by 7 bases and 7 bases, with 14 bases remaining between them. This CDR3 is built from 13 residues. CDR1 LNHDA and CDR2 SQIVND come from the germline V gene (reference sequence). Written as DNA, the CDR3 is TGTGCCAGTAATAGTGGTAGCTGGAATGAGCAGTTCTTC. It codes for CASNSGSWNEQFF. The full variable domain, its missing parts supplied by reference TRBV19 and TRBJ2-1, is DGGITQSPKYLFRKEGQNVTLSCEQNLNHDAMYWYRQDPGQGLRLIYYSQIVNDFQKGDIAEGYSVSREKKESFPLTVTSAQKNPTAFYLCASNSGSWNEQFFGPGTRLTVL.

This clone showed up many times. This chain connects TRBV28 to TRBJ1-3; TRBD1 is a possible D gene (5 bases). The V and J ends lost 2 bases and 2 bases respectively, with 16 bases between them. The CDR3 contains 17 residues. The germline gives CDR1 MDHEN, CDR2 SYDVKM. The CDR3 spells CASSLTTSGLTGNTIYF. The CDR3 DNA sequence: TGTGCCAGCAGTTTAACCACCTCAGGGTTAACTGGAAACACCATATATTTT. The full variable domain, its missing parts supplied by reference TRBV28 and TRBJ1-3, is DVKVTQSSRYLVKRTGEKVFLECVQDMDHENMFWYRQDPGLGLRLIYFSYDVKMKEKGDIPEGYSVSREKKERFSLILESASTNQTSMYLCASSLTTSGLTGNTIYFGEGSWLTVV.

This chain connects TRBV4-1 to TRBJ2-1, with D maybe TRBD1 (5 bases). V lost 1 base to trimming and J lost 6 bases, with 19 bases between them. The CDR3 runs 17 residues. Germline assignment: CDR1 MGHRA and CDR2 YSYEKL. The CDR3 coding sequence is TGCGCCAGCAGCCAAGTTTCGCCCCAGGGTATAGGCAATGAGCAGTTCTTC. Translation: CASSQVSPQGIGNEQFF.

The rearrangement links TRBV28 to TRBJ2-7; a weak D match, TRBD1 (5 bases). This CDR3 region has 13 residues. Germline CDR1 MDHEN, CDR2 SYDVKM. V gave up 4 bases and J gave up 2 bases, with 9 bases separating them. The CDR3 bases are TGTGCCAGCAGTTGGGCAGGGACCTACGAGCAGTACTTC. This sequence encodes CASSWAGTYEQYF.

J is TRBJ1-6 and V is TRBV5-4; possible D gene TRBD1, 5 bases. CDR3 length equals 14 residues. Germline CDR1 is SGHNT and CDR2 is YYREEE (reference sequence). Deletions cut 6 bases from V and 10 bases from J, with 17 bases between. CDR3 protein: CASNKGRGTSPLHF. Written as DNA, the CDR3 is TGTGCCAGCAACAAAGGGAGGGGTACCTCACCCCTCCACTTT. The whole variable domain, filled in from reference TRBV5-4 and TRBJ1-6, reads ETGVTQSPTHLIKTRGQQVTLRCSSQSGHNTVSWYQQALGQGPQFIFQYYREEENGRGNFPPRFSGLQFPNYSSELNVNALELDDSALYLCASNKGRGTSPLHFGNGTRLTVT.

In DNA form, the CDR3 reads TGCGCCAGCAGCTTACCTTCTAGCGGGGAGACCAATGAGCAGTTCTTC. It codes for CASSLPSSGETNEQFF. The chain combines TRBV5-1 with TRBJ2-1, with 9 bases fitting TRBD2. Germline V CDR1 and CDR2: SGHRS, YFSETQ. Trimming cost V 2 bases and J 6 bases; bases outside gene matches: 9. This CDR3 has 16 amino acids.

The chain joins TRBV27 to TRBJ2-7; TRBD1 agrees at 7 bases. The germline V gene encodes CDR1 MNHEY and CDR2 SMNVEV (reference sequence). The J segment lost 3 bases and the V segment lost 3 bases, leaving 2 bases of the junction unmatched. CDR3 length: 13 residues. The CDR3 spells CASSLGQNYEQYF. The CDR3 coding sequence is TGTGCCAGCAGTTTGGGACAGAACTACGAGCAGTACTTC.

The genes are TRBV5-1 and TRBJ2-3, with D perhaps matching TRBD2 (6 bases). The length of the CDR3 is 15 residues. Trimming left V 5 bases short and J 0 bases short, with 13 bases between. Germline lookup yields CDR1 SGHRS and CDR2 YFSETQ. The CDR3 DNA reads TGCGCCAGCAGACGTGCCGGGACTAGCACAGATACGCAGTATTTT. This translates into CASRRAGTSTDTQYF.

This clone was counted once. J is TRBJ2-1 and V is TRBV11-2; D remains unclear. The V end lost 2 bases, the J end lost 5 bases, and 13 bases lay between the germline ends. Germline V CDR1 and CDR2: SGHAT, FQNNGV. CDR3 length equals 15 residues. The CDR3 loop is CASSLLPKPHNEQFF. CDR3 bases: TGTGCCAGCAGCTTACTACCTAAACCCCACAATGAGCAGTTCTTC.

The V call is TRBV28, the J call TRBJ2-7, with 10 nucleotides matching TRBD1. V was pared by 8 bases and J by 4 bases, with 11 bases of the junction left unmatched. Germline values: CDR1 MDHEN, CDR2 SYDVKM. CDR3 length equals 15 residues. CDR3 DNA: TGTGCCAGCCGAAATAAGGGGACAGGGGAATACGAGCAGTACTTC. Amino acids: CASRNKGTGEYEQYF.

CDR3 amino acids: CASSQSRDFNSPLHF. In DNA form, the CDR3 reads TGTGCCAGCAGCCAGAGCAGGGATTTCAATTCACCCCTCCACTTT. This rearrangement joins TRBV4-2 to TRBJ1-6, with D perhaps matching TRBD1 (5 bases). Germline lookup yields CDR1 LGHNA and CDR2 YNFKEQ. V lost 3 bases and J lost 7, with 13 bases in between. CDR3 length: 15 amino acids.

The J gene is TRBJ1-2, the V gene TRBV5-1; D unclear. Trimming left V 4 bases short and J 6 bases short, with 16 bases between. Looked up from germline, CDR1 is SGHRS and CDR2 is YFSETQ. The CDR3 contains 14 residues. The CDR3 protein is CASSPAGGLNGYTF. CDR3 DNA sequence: TGCGCCAGCAGCCCGGCGGGAGGGCTGAATGGCTACACCTTC.

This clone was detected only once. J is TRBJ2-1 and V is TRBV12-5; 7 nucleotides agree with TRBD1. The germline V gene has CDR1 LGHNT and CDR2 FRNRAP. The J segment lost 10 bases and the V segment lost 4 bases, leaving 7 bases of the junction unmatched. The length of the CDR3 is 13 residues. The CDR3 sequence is CASGSPDREEQFF. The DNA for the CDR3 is TGTGCTAGTGGTTCCCCCGACAGGGAGGAGCAGTTCTTC.

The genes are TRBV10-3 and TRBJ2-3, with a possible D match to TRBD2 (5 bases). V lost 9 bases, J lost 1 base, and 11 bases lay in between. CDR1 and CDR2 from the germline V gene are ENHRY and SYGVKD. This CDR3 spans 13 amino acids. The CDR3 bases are TGTGCCATATCCAAGGAGGGCACAGATACGCAGTATTTT. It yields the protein CAISKEGTDTQYF.

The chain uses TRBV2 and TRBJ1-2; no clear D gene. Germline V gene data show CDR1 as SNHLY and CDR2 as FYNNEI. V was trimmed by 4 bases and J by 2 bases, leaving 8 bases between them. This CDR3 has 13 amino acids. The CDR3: CASSVEENYGYTF. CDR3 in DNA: TGTGCCAGCAGTGTAGAGGAGAACTATGGCTACACCTTC.

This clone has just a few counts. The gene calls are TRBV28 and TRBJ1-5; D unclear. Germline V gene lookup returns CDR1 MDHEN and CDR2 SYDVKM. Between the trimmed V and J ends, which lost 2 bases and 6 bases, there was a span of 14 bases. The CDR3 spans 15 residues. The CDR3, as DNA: TGTGCCAGCAGTTTACAAACAGTCTCCTCTCAGCCCCAGCATTTT. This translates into CASSLQTVSSQPQHF. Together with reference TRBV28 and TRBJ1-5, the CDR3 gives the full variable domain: DVKVTQSSRYLVKRTGEKVFLECVQDMDHENMFWYRQDPGLGLRLIYFSYDVKMKEKGDIPEGYSVSREKKERFSLILESASTNQTSMYLCASSLQTVSSQPQHFGDGTRLSIL.

CDR3 in amino acids: CASSESARTRWAFF. The DNA of the CDR3 is TGTGCCAGCAGTGAATCAGCGAGGACACGATGGGCTTTCTTT. J is TRBJ1-1 and V is TRBV6-1; a weak D match, TRBD1 (5 bases). Germline values: CDR1 MNHNS, CDR2 SASEGT. V was cut by 2 bases and J by 11 bases, with 18 bases left in between. There are 14 residues in the CDR3.

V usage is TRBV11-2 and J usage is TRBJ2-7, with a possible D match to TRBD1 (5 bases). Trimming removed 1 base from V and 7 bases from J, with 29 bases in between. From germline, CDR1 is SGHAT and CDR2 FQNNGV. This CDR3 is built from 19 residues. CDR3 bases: TGTGCCAGCAGCTTAGTAGTTTGGGGCAGACTTACCTTGAGAGTAGAGCAGTACTTC. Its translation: CASSLVVWGRLTLRVEQYF.

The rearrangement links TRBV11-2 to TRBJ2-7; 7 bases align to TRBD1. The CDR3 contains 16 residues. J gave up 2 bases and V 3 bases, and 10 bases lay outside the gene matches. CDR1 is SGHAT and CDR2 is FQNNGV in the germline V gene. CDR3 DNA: TGTGCCAGCAGCTTCCCCGGGACAGAGATTACCTACGAGCAGTACTTC. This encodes CASSFPGTEITYEQYF.

The CDR3 DNA follows: TGTGCCAGCAGTTCGACAGGGGTCGGCTACACCTTC. This gives the protein CASSSTGVGYTF. The chain links TRBV27 to TRBJ1-2, with TRBD1 matching over 8 bases. The CDR3 is 12 residues long. Germline loops: CDR1 MNHEY, CDR2 SMNVEV (reference sequence). Trimming removed 4 bases from V and 8 bases from J; junction bases left unmatched: 3.

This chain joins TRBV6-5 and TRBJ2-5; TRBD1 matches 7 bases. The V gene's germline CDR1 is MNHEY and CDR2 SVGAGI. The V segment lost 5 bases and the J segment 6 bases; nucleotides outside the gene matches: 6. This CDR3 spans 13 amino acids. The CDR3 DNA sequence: TGTGCCAGCAGTCGACAGGGCTGGAAGACCCAGTACTTC. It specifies CASSRQGWKTQYF.